The 31 T cell receptor beta chains below all came from one sample that was sequenced in a study of control samples from healthy donors and cancer patients. Clones were sequenced by immunoSEQ multiplex PCR, and TCRdb holds only the in-frame ones, with some missing. The sample lists some 220,000 clones; over 90% were seen once. What was sequenced was blood. Source of these receptors: a man aged 50 or older in good health.

J is TRBJ1-5 and V is TRBV6-2 or TRBV6-3; TRBD1 matches at 7 bases. Germline trimming cut 5 bases from V and 2 bases from J; bases unmatched to any gene: 6. Looked up from germline, CDR1 is MNHEY and CDR2 is SVGEGT. The CDR3 totals 15 residues. In DNA, the CDR3 is TGTGCCAGCAGTCCAAATGACAGGGGCAATCAGCCCCAGCATTTT. Translated, it gives CASSPNDRGNQPQHF.

The rearrangement joins TRBV6-4 to TRBJ1-5; a possible D gene is TRBD1 (6 bases). Trimming stripped 3 bases from V and 7 bases from J, with 13 bases between. This CDR3 region has 14 residues. Germline CDR1 MRHNA, CDR2 SNTAGT. CDR3 loop: CASSEEGERQPQHF. For the CDR3, the DNA is TGTGCCAGCAGTGAGGAGGGGGAAAGGCAGCCCCAGCATTTT.

The chain employs TRBV19 and TRBJ1-2; 7 nucleotides match TRBD1. Germline V gives CDR1 LNHDA, CDR2 SQIVND (reference sequence). Unmatched junction bases numbered 13, after V lost 8 bases and J lost 13 bases. This CDR3 is built from 12 residues. CDR3 sequence reads: CASSRRGTAFTF. CDR3 DNA: TGTGCCAGTTCACGAAGGGGGACAGCGTTCACCTTC.

The CDR3: CATSPRTGGANVLTF. The CDR3 region has the DNA TGTGCCACCAGCCCCCGGACAGGTGGGGCCAACGTCCTGACTTTC. V is TRBV15 and J is TRBJ2-6; TRBD1 agrees at 7 bases. The V segment lost 5 bases and the J segment 3 bases; nucleotides outside the gene matches: 4. The CDR3 is 15 residues long. From germline, CDR1 is LNHNV and CDR2 YYDKDF (reference sequence).

The gene calls are TRBV7-2 and TRBJ2-2, with 9 bases matching TRBD2. V dropped 5 bases and J dropped 2; count of bases not matched to a gene: 15. The CDR3 spans 19 residues. Germline lookup yields CDR1 SGHTA and CDR2 FQGNSA. CDR3 protein: CASSKTAVLAGPNTGELFF. In DNA, the CDR3 is TGTGCCAGCAGCAAAACGGCGGTGCTAGCGGGGCCAAACACCGGGGAGCTGTTTTTT.

V gene TRBV13 combines with J gene TRBJ2-5; D remains ambiguous. CDR3 length equals 16 residues. CDR1 and CDR2 (germline): PRHDT, FYEKMQ (reference sequence). V was clipped by 3 bases and J by 5 bases, with 19 bases between them. The CDR3 DNA reads as TGTGCCAGCAGCTTGTCGAGTTCCTCGTTTTGGGAGACCCAGTACTTC. Translated, it gives CASSLSSSSFWETQYF.

V gene TRBV6-6 combines with J gene TRBJ1-1; 7 bases are shared with TRBD1. There are 12 residues in the CDR3. The V and J ends lost 11 bases and 3 bases, in that order; junction bases with no gene match: 6. Germline assignment: CDR1 MNHNY and CDR2 SVGAGI (reference sequence). The DNA of the CDR3 is TGTGCCTCGAGCAGGGGGTACACTGAAGCTTTCTTT. This sequence encodes CASSRGYTEAFF.

The chain links TRBV5-1 to TRBJ2-7; TRBD2 matches at 7 bases. The V and J ends lost 0 bases and 6 bases, in that order; junction bases with no gene match: 9. Germline V gene sequence: CDR1 SGHRS, CDR2 YFSETQ. The CDR3 has 15 residues. CDR3 coding DNA: TGCGCCAGCAGCTTGGCCGGGGGGTTCGCTAGCGAGCAGTACGTC. It specifies CASSLAGGFASEQYV.

The CDR3 sequence: CASSPDLGNSPLHF. CDR3 in DNA: TGTGCCAGCAGTCCCGACCTAGGAAATTCACCCCTCCACTTT. The genes are TRBV6-6 and TRBJ1-6; D remains unclear. Trimming shortened V by 5 bases and J by 7 bases, and 12 bases separated the two germline ends. The CDR3 covers 14 residues. The germline gives CDR1 MNHNY, CDR2 SVGAGI (reference sequence).

CDR3 amino acids: CASSLGQGGNTIYF. The CDR3 bases are TGCGCCAGCAGCTTGGGACAGGGTGGAAACACCATATATTTT. The chain uses TRBV5-1 and TRBJ1-3, with TRBD1 matching 7 bases. The germline V gene has CDR1 SGHRS and CDR2 YFSETQ. The CDR3 is 14 residues long. Trimming took 0 bases from V and 3 from J; bases not matched to a gene: 0.

V and J are TRBV28 and TRBJ1-2; D not resolved. Germline V gives CDR1 MDHEN, CDR2 SYDVKM. V lost 7 bases and J 2 bases, leaving 11 bases between the germline ends. CDR3 length equals 13 residues. The CDR3 spells CASTSPGNYGYTF. The CDR3 DNA reads as TGTGCCAGCACCTCCCCCGGAAACTATGGCTACACCTTC.

V gene TRBV12-3 or TRBV12-4 combines with J gene TRBJ2-5; TRBD2 might be the D (5 bases). Deletions cut 3 bases from V and 9 bases from J, with 14 bases between. This CDR3 has 13 amino acids. In DNA, the CDR3 is TGTGCCAGCAGTTTGGGAAGGGCCGGGGCCCAGTACTTC. Protein product: CASSLGRAGAQYF.

This chain uses TRBV5-6 with TRBJ2-5, with 15 nucleotides matching TRBD2. The V segment lost 4 bases and the J segment 5 bases; nucleotides outside the gene matches: 9. CDR1 SGHDT and CDR2 YYEEEE come from the germline V gene. The CDR3 sequence is 17 residues long. Here the CDR3 DNA reads TGTGCCAGCAGCCTGGGACTAGCGGGGGGAGCTCTCGAGACCCAGTACTTC. This encodes CASSLGLAGGALETQYF.

The CDR3 sequence is CASSPTAGRRNEKLFF. In DNA, the CDR3 is TGTGCCAGCAGCCCAACAGCGGGACGGAGAAATGAAAAACTGTTTTTT. V and J are TRBV5-6 and TRBJ1-4, with a weak D call TRBD1 (5 bases). The CDR3 runs 16 residues. The ends were cut back, 4 bases at V and 5 bases at J, with 18 bases in the middle. Germline V CDR1 and CDR2: SGHDT, YYEEEE. The full variable domain, completed using reference TRBV5-6 and TRBJ1-4, is DAGVTQSPTHLIKTRGQQVTLRCSPKSGHDTVSWYQQALGQGPQFIFQYYEEEERQRGNFPDRFSGHQFPNYSSELNVNALLLGDSALYLCASSPTAGRRNEKLFFGSGTQLSVL.

This clone was seen a single time. The chain carries TRBV3-1 (or the pseudogene TRBV3-2) and TRBJ2-7; 8 nucleotides match TRBD2. Trimming took 2 bases from V and 5 from J; bases not matched to a gene: 11. The V gene's germline CDR1 is LGHDT and CDR2 YNNKEL (reference sequence). The CDR3 sequence is 16 residues long. CDR3 coding DNA: TGTGCCAGCAGCCAATGGTTTAGCGGGGACACCAACGAGCAGTACTTC. It is translated as CASSQWFSGDTNEQYF.

The V and J genes are TRBV6-5 and TRBJ2-1; 7 nucleotides line up with TRBD1. Germline CDR1 and CDR2: MNHEY and SVGAGI. Trimming removed 8 bases from V and 6 bases from J; junction bases left unmatched: 13. The CDR3 covers 15 residues. This CDR3 is CASGRGGNWVNEQFF. The CDR3 DNA follows: TGTGCCAGCGGAAGAGGGGGCAACTGGGTCAATGAGCAGTTCTTC.

The rearrangement links TRBV2 to TRBJ2-7; D remains unclear. V lost 5 bases and J 1 base, leaving 9 bases between the germline ends. Germline V CDR1 and CDR2: SNHLY, FYNNEI. CDR3 length: 13 amino acids. The CDR3 protein is CASSRRVSYEQYF. CDR3 DNA sequence: TGTGCCAGCAGTCGCAGAGTTTCCTACGAGCAGTACTTC.

V usage is TRBV4-3 and J usage is TRBJ1-2; D is ambiguous. The CDR3 loop spans 15 amino acids. Trimming shortened V by 0 bases and J by 1 base, and 9 bases separated the two germline ends. The V gene's germline CDR1 is LGHNA and CDR2 YSLEER. Here the CDR3 reads CASSQDYHINYGYTF. The CDR3 region has the DNA TGCGCCAGCAGCCAAGATTATCACATTAACTATGGCTACACCTTC.

A single count supports this clone. This chain links TRBV6-5 with TRBJ1-4; no firm D call. The V and J ends lost 0 bases and 2 bases respectively, with 10 bases between them. CDR3 size: 16 residues. Germline V lookup: CDR1 MNHEY, CDR2 SVGAGI. CDR3 bases: TGTGCCAGCAGTTACTCGATTGGCTCTACTAATGAAAAACTGTTTTTT. Protein: CASSYSIGSTNEKLFF.

V is TRBV12-5 and J is TRBJ1-2; TRBD1 matches at 7 bases. V lost 4 bases and J lost 6; bases outside the gene matches: 8. In germline, CDR1 is LGHNT, CDR2 FRNRAP. The CDR3 runs to 14 residues. For the CDR3, the DNA is TGTGCTAGTGGTTCAGGACAGGTTGGGGATGGCTACACCTTC. Protein product: CASGSGQVGDGYTF.

The chain uses TRBV7-9 and TRBJ2-1; D may match TRBD1 or TRBD2 (5 bases each). Germline V gene data show CDR1 as SEHNR and CDR2 as FQNEAQ (reference sequence). Trimming pared 1 base from V and 2 bases from J, leaving 9 bases between. The CDR3 sequence is 15 residues long. CDR3: CASSLGDGPYNEQFF. Written as DNA, the CDR3 is TGTGCCAGCAGCTTAGGGGACGGCCCCTACAATGAGCAGTTCTTC.

The V and J genes are TRBV5-1 and TRBJ2-3; 8 positions agree with TRBD2. This CDR3 has 16 residues. The germline gives CDR1 SGHRS, CDR2 YFSETQ. Unmatched junction bases numbered 13, after V lost 4 bases and J lost 6 bases. The CDR3 spells CASSTGLEIFSDTQYF. The CDR3 DNA is TGCGCCAGCAGCACGGGACTAGAAATATTCTCGGATACGCAGTATTTT.

The V and J genes are TRBV3-1 (or the pseudogene TRBV3-2) and TRBJ1-6, with a tentative D call TRBD1 (5 bases). The germline CDR1 and CDR2 sequences are LGHDT and YNNKEL (reference sequence). The CDR3 has 15 amino acids. The germline V and J ends were trimmed by 4 bases and 7 bases, with 14 bases remaining between them. CDR3 protein: CASSLGQGDNSPLHF. The CDR3 bases are TGTGCCAGCAGCCTAGGACAAGGGGACAATTCACCCCTCCACTTT.

The rearrangement links TRBV2 to TRBJ2-4, with D possibly being TRBD1 (5 bases). The germline V gene has CDR1 SNHLY and CDR2 FYNNEI. V lost 4 bases to trimming and J lost 3 bases, with 16 bases between them. This CDR3 spans 16 amino acids. CDR3 DNA sequence: TGTGCCAGCAGTGTGGAAGGGGCGCCGAGCAAAAACATTCAGTACTTC. Translated, it gives CASSVEGAPSKNIQYF.

This clone was found once. The chain uses TRBV5-1 and TRBJ1-2; D gene ambiguous. Per germline, CDR1 SGHRS and CDR2 YFSETQ. The V and J ends lost 2 bases and 3 bases respectively, with 11 bases between them. The CDR3 covers 14 residues. CDR3 region: CASSFMSLDYGYTF. In nucleotides, the CDR3 is TGCGCCAGCAGCTTTATGAGTTTAGACTATGGCTACACCTTC.

This chain connects TRBV4-3 to TRBJ2-3; D might be TRBD1 (6 bases). CDR1 LGHNA and CDR2 YSLEER come from the germline V gene. V lost 1 base and J lost 2, with 10 bases in between. The CDR3 has 15 amino acids. CDR3 nucleotides: TGCGCCAGCAGCCAAGTTGGACAGCTCACAGATACGCAGTATTTT. Translating it yields CASSQVGQLTDTQYF.

The rearrangement joins TRBV30 to TRBJ2-7, with D perhaps assigned TRBD1 or TRBD2 (5 bases each). This CDR3 has 14 residues. Germline assignment: CDR1 GTSNPN and CDR2 SVGIG (reference sequence). V was shortened by 0 bases and J by 1 base, with 10 bases between the two germline ends. In DNA, the CDR3 is TGTGCCTGGAGTGTATGGGGGAATTCCTACGAGCAGTACTTC. It yields the protein CAWSVWGNSYEQYF.

This clone showed up just once. The CDR3 bases are TGTGCCAGCAGGCTCCTGGGGAGGGGGAGTGCAACTAATGAAAAACTGTTTTTT. This sequence encodes CASRLLGRGSATNEKLFF. The chain recombines TRBV28 with TRBJ1-4, with D possibly TRBD1 on 6 matching bases. Germline V gene lookup returns CDR1 MDHEN and CDR2 SYDVKM. CDR3 size: 18 residues. V shed 6 bases and J shed 0 bases, with 20 bases lying between them.

The gene calls are TRBV2 and TRBJ1-2; TRBD1 is a possible D gene (5 bases). CDR3 length equals 15 residues. Germline values: CDR1 SNHLY, CDR2 FYNNEI. Trimming stripped 7 bases from V and 4 bases from J, with 19 bases between. CDR3 coding DNA: TGTGCCAGCACCCCTGACCGTGCGGGGGGCTATGGCTACACCTTC. Residues: CASTPDRAGGYGYTF. Filled out from reference TRBV2 and TRBJ1-2, the complete variable domain reads EPEVTQTPSHQVTQMGQEVILRCVPISNHLYFYWYRQILGQKVEFLVSFYNNEISEKSEIFDDQFSVERPDGSNFTLKIRSTKLEDSAMYFCASTPDRAGGYGYTFGSGTRLTVV.

DNA of the CDR3: TGTGCCAGCAGCCCCGGACAGGAGACGACCTATGGCTACACCTTC. Its protein product is CASSPGQETTYGYTF. The V call is TRBV5-4, the J call TRBJ1-2, with 7 nucleotides matching TRBD1. V trimming: 4 bases; J trimming: 4 bases; junction bases outside the gene matches: 10. Germline CDR1 is SGHNT and CDR2 is YYREEE (reference sequence). This CDR3 comprises 15 residues. Full variable domain (remainder filled in from reference TRBV5-4 and TRBJ1-2): ETGVTQSPTHLIKTRGQQVTLRCSSQSGHNTVSWYQQALGQGPQFIFQYYREEENGRGNFPPRFSGLQFPNYSSELNVNALELDDSALYLCASSPGQETTYGYTFGSGTRLTVV.

The chain employs TRBV15 and TRBJ2-1; 7 positions agree with TRBD2. The germline gives CDR1 LNHNV, CDR2 YYDKDF (reference sequence). CDR3 length equals 11 residues. Losses at the gene ends were 8 bases for V and 8 bases for J; bases not matched to a gene: 3. In DNA, the CDR3 is TGTGCCACCTTTGGGGGGGATGAGCAGTTCTTC. Its translation is CATFGGDEQFF.